The 15 T cell receptor beta chains presented below share a single source sample, sequenced in a study of glioma-infiltrating T cells after dendritic cell vaccination. Data came from immunoSEQ multiplex PCR; TCRdb stores just in-frame clones and leaves some out. The sample contains roughly 90,000 clones, 85% to 90% of which appear only once. Sequencing used blood, obtained before dendritic cell vaccination. The receptors were gathered from a human donor with glioblastoma.

The V gene is TRBV5-4, the J gene TRBJ1-2; TRBD1 agrees at 9 bases. With 4 bases clipped from V and 6 bases from J, the junction kept 7 bases outside the gene matches. This CDR3 spans 14 amino acids. The germline V gene encodes CDR1 SGHNT and CDR2 YYREEE (reference sequence). The CDR3, as DNA: TGTGCCAGCAGCCCCGGGACAGGGAGTCATGGCTACACCTTC. It codes for CASSPGTGSHGYTF.

CDR3 coding DNA: TGTGCCTGGAGTGTAGCTAGCGGGGGGGGCACAGATACGCAGTATTTT. Translated: CAWSVASGGGTDTQYF. The J gene is TRBJ2-3, the V gene TRBV30; TRBD2 matches 12 bases. Germline CDR1 reads GTSNPN; CDR2 reads SVGIG (reference sequence). J was trimmed by 1 base and V by 0 bases; bases with no gene match: 2. This CDR3 is built from 16 residues.

The V call is TRBV7-8, the J call TRBJ1-2; 11 bases fit TRBD1. CDR3 length equals 17 residues. Germline lookup yields CDR1 SGHVS and CDR2 FQNEAQ. Unmatched junction bases numbered 17, after V lost 0 bases and J lost 14 bases. The CDR3 loop is CASSLARPRGQGGIRTF. The DNA for the CDR3 is TGTGCCAGCAGCTTAGCGAGACCCCGGGGACAGGGGGGAATTCGTACCTTC.

V is TRBV7-3 and J is TRBJ2-2; D possibly corresponds to TRBD2 (5 bases). Trimming cost V 1 base and J 5 bases, with 14 bases left between them. The CDR3 consists of 16 residues. Per the germline V gene, CDR1 is SGHTA and CDR2 is FQGTGA. The CDR3: CASSLNSRGSTGELFF. The CDR3 DNA is TGTGCCAGCAGCTTAAATTCTCGGGGTTCTACCGGGGAGCTGTTTTTT.

The V gene is TRBV6-5, the J gene TRBJ1-1; 12 bases agree with TRBD1. J was trimmed by 8 bases and V by 6 bases; bases with no gene match: 10. Germline loops: CDR1 MNHEY, CDR2 SVGAGI. The CDR3 sequence is 15 residues long. As DNA, the CDR3 is TGTGCCAGCAGGCCCCCCGGGACAGGGGGCGCCGAAGCTTTCTTT. Its translation is CASRPPGTGGAEAFF.

The V gene is TRBV9, the J gene TRBJ1-1; D is perhaps TRBD1 (5 bases). V was shortened by 7 bases and J by 4 bases, with 17 bases between the two germline ends. CDR1 and CDR2 from the germline V gene are SGDLS and YYNGEE. CDR3 length: 14 residues. The CDR3 sequence: CASSPRRGGTEAFF. For the CDR3, the DNA is TGTGCCAGCTCCCCCCGGAGGGGTGGCACTGAAGCTTTCTTT.

The chain is built from TRBV4-3 and TRBJ1-4; 7 bases fit TRBD1. Germline assignment: CDR1 LGHNA and CDR2 YSLEER. The CDR3 is made up of 16 amino acids. The V and J ends lost 3 bases and 2 bases, in that order; junction bases with no gene match: 6. Written as DNA, the CDR3 is TGCGCCAGCAGCCAGTACAGGGGTTCGACTAATGAAAAACTGTTTTTT. Amino acid sequence: CASSQYRGSTNEKLFF.

The chain joins TRBV4-1 to TRBJ2-7, with 8 bases fitting TRBD2. The CDR3 loop spans 16 amino acids. The junction had 4 bases not matched to a gene; V was cut back by 0 bases and J by 0 bases. Germline CDR1 and CDR2: MGHRA and YSYEKL. CDR3 in amino acids: CASSQDWGTSSYEQYF. Written as DNA, the CDR3 is TGCGCCAGCAGCCAAGACTGGGGGACTAGCTCCTACGAGCAGTACTTC.

This chain joins TRBV7-3 and TRBJ2-5; 10 positions match TRBD1. The end of the DNA aligns better with TRBJ2-7, so the J call may be wrong. Germline assignment: CDR1 SGHTA and CDR2 FQGTGA. This CDR3 contains 20 residues. The CDR3 DNA is TGTGCCAGCAGCTTAAAGTATTGGAAGGGGAGGGACAGGGGTCCCTACGAGCAGTACTTC. This translates into CASSLKYWKGRDRGPYEQYF.

This chain connects TRBV7-6 to TRBJ1-5, with D tentatively TRBD1 (5 bases). Germline V CDR1 and CDR2: SGHVS, FNYEAQ. V lost 1 base, J lost 6 bases, and 10 bases lay in between. The CDR3 loop spans 14 amino acids. The CDR3 DNA sequence: TGTGCCAGCAGCTTAGGGGGCCCGCCTCAGCCCCAGCATTTT. Translation: CASSLGGPPQPQHF.

The chain couples TRBV19 to TRBJ2-2; perhaps TRBD2 as D (6 bases). V was cut by 4 bases and J by 2 bases, with 11 bases left in between. In germline, CDR1 is LNHDA, CDR2 SQIVND (reference sequence). The CDR3 is 15 residues long. CDR3 bases: TGTGCCAGTAGTACCCCGGGACTTAACACCGGGGAGCTGTTTTTT. Translated: CASSTPGLNTGELFF.

V gene TRBV27 combines with J gene TRBJ2-3; 9 bases match TRBD1. After removal of 8 bases from V and 7 bases from J, the junction contained 7 bases not matched to a gene. From germline, CDR1 is MNHEY and CDR2 SMNVEV (reference sequence). The CDR3 loop spans 13 amino acids. The CDR3 DNA sequence: TGTGCCAGCCGGGACAGGGACGTCAATACGCAGTATTTT. The encoded protein is CASRDRDVNTQYF.

The rearrangement links TRBV13 to TRBJ2-7; weak D call: TRBD2 (5 bases). Between the trimmed V and J ends, which lost 5 bases and 4 bases, there was a span of 21 bases. This CDR3 is 16 amino acids long. Germline CDR1 PRHDT, CDR2 FYEKMQ (reference sequence). CDR3 region: CASSPRGYAAKYEQYF. CDR3 bases: TGTGCCAGCAGCCCCCGAGGGTACGCCGCGAAATACGAGCAGTACTTC.

The chain uses TRBV4-1 and TRBJ1-4; no clear D. The CDR3 length is 15 residues. Germline loops: CDR1 MGHRA, CDR2 YSYEKL. The V and J ends lost 0 bases and 7 bases respectively, with 12 bases between them. In DNA, the CDR3 is TGCGCCAGCAGCCAAGATTCAACAGCCCGTGAAAAACTGTTTTTT. Its protein product is CASSQDSTAREKLFF.

For the CDR3, the DNA is TGTGCCAGTAGTATAGAACGCCCACGGGTCTATGGCTACACCTTC. Its translation is CASSIERPRVYGYTF. The J gene is TRBJ1-2, the V gene TRBV19; no firm D call. This CDR3 spans 15 amino acids. Germline CDR1 is LNHDA and CDR2 is SQIVND (reference sequence). Trimming removed 0 bases from V and 4 bases from J, with 12 bases in between.